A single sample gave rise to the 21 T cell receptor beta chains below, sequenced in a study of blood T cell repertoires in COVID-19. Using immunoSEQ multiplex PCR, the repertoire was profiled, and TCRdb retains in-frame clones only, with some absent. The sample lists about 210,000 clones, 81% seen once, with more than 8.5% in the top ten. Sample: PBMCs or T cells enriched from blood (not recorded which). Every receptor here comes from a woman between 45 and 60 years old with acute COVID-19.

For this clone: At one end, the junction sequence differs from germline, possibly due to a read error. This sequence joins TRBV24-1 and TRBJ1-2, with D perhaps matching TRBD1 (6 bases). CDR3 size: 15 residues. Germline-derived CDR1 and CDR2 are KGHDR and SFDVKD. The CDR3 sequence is CATSDRSTGKNGCTF. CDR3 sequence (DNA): TGTGCCACCAGTGATCGATCCACAGGGAAAAATGGCTGCACCTTC.

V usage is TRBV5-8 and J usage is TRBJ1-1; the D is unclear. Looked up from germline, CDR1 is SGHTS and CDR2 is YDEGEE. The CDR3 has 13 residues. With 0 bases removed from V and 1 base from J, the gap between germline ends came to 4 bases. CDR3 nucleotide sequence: TGTGCCAGCAGCTTGGACAGGAACACTGAAGCTTTCTTT. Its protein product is CASSLDRNTEAFF.

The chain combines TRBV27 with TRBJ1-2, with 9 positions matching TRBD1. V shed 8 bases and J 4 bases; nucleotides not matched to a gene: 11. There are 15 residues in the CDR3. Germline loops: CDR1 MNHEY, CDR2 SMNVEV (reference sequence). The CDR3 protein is CASHGTGNAGYGYTF. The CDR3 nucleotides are TGTGCCAGCCACGGGACAGGGAATGCCGGCTATGGCTACACCTTC.

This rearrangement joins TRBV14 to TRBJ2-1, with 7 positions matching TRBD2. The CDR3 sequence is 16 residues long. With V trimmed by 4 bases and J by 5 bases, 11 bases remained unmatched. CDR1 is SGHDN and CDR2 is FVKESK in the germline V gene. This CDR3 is CASSRAGLRLDNEQFF. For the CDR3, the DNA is TGTGCCAGCAGCCGAGCGGGACTACGATTAGACAATGAGCAGTTCTTC.

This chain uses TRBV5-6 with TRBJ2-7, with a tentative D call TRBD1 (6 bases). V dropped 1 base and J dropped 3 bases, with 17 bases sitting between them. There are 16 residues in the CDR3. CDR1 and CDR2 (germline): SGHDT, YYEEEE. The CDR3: CASSLISGQPRYEQYF. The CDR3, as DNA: TGTGCCAGCAGCTTGATATCGGGACAACCACGCTACGAGCAGTACTTC.

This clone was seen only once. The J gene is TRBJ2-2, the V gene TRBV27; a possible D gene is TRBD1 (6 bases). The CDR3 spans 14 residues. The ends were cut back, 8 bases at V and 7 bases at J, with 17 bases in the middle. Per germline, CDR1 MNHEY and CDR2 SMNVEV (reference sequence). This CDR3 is CASRLAGAYGELFF. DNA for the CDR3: TGTGCCAGCCGTCTGGCAGGGGCATACGGGGAGCTGTTTTTT.

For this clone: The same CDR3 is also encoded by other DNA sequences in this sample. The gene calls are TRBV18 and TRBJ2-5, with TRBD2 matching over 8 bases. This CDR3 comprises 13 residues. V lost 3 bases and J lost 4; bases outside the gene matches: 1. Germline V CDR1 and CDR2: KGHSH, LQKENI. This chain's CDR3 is CASSPGGGETQYF. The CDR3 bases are TGTGCCAGCTCACCCGGGGGGGGAGAGACCCAGTACTTC.

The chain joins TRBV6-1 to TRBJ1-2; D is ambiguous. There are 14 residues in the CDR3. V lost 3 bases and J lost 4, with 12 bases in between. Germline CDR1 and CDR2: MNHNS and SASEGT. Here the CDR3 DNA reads TGTGCCAGCAGTGAGGCCCTCGGAGCCTATGGCTACACCTTC. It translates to CASSEALGAYGYTF.

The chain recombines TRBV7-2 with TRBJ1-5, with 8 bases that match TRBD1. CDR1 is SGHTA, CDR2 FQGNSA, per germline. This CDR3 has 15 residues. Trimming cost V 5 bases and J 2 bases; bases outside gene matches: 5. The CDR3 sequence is CASSAQTGGNQPQHF. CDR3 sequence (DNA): TGTGCCAGCAGCGCCCAGACAGGGGGCAATCAGCCCCAGCATTTT. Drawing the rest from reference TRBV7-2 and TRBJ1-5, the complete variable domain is GAGVSQSPSNKVTEKGKDVELRCDPISGHTALYWYRQSLGQGLEFLIYFQGNSAPDKSGLPSDRFSAERTGGSVSTLTIQRTQQEDSAVYLCASSAQTGGNQPQHFGDGTRLSIL.

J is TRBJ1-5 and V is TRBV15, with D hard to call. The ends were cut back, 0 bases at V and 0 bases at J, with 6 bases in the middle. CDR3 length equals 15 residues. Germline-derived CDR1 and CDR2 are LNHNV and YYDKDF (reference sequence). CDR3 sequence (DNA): TGTGCCACCAGCAGAGATCCCCATAGCAATCAGCCCCAGCATTTT. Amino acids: CATSRDPHSNQPQHF.

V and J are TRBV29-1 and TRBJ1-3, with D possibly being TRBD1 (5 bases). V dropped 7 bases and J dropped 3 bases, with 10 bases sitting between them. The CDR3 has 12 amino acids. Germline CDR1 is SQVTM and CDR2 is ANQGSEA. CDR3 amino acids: CSGSRDGNTIYF. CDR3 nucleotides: TGCAGCGGAAGCAGGGATGGAAACACCATATATTTT.

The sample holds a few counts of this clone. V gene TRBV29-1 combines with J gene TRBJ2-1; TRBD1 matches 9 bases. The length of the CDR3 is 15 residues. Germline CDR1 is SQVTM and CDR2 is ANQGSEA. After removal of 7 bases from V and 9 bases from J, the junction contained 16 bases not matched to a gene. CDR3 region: CSGQPVRDRVTEQFF. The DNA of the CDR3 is TGCAGCGGCCAACCCGTGCGGGACAGGGTTACTGAGCAGTTCTTC.

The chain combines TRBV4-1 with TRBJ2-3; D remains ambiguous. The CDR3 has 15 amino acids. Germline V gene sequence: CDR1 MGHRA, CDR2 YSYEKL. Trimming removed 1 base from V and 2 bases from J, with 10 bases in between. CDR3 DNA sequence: TGCGCCAGCAGCCAAGGAGAGAGGCCCACAGATACGCAGTATTTT. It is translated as CASSQGERPTDTQYF.

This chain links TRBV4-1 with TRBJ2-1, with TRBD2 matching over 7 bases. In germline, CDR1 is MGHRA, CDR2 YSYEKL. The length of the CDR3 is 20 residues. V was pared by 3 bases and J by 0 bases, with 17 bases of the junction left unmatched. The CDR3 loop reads CASSQLIQPLLAVSYNEQFF. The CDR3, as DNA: TGCGCCAGCAGCCAGCTCATCCAACCCCTTCTAGCGGTCTCCTACAATGAGCAGTTCTTC.

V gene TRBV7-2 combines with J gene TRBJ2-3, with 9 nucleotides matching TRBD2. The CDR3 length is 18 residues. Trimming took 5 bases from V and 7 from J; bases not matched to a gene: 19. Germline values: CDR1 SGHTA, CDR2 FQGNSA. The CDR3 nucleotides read TGTGCCAGCAGCAGCACCATAGCGGGGGCCACCGGGGGGCATACGCAGTATTTT. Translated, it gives CASSSTIAGATGGHTQYF.

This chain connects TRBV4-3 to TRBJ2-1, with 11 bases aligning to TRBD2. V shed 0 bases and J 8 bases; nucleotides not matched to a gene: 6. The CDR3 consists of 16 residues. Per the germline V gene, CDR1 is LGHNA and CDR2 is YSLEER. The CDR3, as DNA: TGCGCCAGCAGCCAAGAAGGCCTAGCGGGAGGCTATGAGCAGTTCTTC. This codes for CASSQEGLAGGYEQFF.

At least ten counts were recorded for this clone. The CDR3 nucleotides are TGTGCCAGCAGCATACGGGGCCGACAGGGGTCGGACTATGGCTACACCTTC. Residues: CASSIRGRQGSDYGYTF. V usage is TRBV7-9 and J usage is TRBJ1-2, with TRBD1 identical over 8 bases. V lost 5 bases and J lost 3; bases outside the gene matches: 14. Germline V gives CDR1 SEHNR, CDR2 FQNEAQ (reference sequence). CDR3 size: 17 residues.

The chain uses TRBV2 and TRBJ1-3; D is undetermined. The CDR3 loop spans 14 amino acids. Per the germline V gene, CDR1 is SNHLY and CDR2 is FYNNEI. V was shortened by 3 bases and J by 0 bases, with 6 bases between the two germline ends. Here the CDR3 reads CASSEVGSGNTIYF. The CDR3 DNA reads TGTGCCAGCAGTGAGGTCGGCTCTGGAAACACCATATATTTT.

The CDR3 region has the DNA TGTGCCAGCAGTTACGGTAGGGGCTACTACGAGCAGTACTTC. This encodes CASSYGRGYYEQYF. The V call is TRBV6-2 or TRBV6-3, the J call TRBJ2-7, with D perhaps matching TRBD1 (5 bases). The CDR3 totals 14 residues. Per the germline V gene, CDR1 is MNHEY and CDR2 is SVGEGT. Trimming took 2 bases from V and 3 from J, leaving 11 bases between them.

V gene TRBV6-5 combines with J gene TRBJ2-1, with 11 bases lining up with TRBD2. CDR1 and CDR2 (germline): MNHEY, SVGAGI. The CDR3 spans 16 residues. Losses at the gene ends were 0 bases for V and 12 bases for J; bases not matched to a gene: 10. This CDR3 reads CASSYSGTSGASGQFF. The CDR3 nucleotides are TGTGCCAGCAGTTACTCCGGGACTAGCGGTGCTTCGGGGCAGTTCTTC.

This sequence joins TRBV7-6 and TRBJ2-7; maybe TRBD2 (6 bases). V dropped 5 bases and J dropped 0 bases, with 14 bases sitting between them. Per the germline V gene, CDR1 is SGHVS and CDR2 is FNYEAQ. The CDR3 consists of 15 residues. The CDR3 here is CASSPQTSSSYEQYF. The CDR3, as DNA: TGTGCCAGCAGCCCTCAGACTAGTAGCTCCTACGAGCAGTACTTC.